The next 3 T cell receptor beta chains were all read from a single sample in a study of metastatic and nonmetastatic thyroid tumors (dated by TCRdb to 2020 to 2022). Receptor libraries were prepared by PCR. The sequencer listed for this sample is Illumina HiSeq 4000. TCRdb ran its own pipeline on the public reads, namely fastp trimming at Q25 and MiXCR clone calling, and kept in-frame beta chains. The sample table holds some 15,000 clones, of which approximately 20% were seen once. Jointly, the top ten make up less than 15% of the sample. None of the patients had been given any treatment before thyroid surgery. The sequenced sample was blood. These receptors all come from a female donor with papillary thyroid cancer or a benign thyroid nodule (not recorded which). Some clones in this sample may be carry-over from other donors' samples.

The V call is TRBV20-1, the J call TRBJ1-1, with D hard to call. Germline V gene lookup returns CDR1 DFQATT and CDR2 SNEGSKA (reference sequence). The V gene lost 5 bases and the J gene lost 10 bases, with 17 bases spanning the gap. The CDR3 has 12 residues. The CDR3 sequence is CSARDAAPGAFF. The CDR3, as DNA: TGCAGTGCTCGGGATGCCGCCCCAGGAGCTTTCTTT.

This clone appeared many times. The J gene is TRBJ1-2, the V gene TRBV4-1; D not certain. This CDR3 comprises 14 residues. The germline V gene has CDR1 MGHRA and CDR2 YSYEKL. V shed 1 base and J shed 8 bases, with 14 bases lying between them. The CDR3 spells CASSQVIDDLGYTF. The CDR3 bases are TGCGCCAGCAGCCAAGTAATAGACGATTTGGGCTACACCTTC.

The chain joins TRBV28 to TRBJ1-5, with 8 positions matching TRBD1. CDR1 is MDHEN, CDR2 SYDVKM, per germline. This CDR3 contains 15 residues. The trim removed 6 bases at V and 7 bases at J, leaving 11 bases unmatched. The CDR3 region is CASSHDRGASQPQHF. CDR3 sequence (DNA): TGTGCCAGCAGCCACGACAGGGGTGCAAGCCAGCCCCAGCATTTT.